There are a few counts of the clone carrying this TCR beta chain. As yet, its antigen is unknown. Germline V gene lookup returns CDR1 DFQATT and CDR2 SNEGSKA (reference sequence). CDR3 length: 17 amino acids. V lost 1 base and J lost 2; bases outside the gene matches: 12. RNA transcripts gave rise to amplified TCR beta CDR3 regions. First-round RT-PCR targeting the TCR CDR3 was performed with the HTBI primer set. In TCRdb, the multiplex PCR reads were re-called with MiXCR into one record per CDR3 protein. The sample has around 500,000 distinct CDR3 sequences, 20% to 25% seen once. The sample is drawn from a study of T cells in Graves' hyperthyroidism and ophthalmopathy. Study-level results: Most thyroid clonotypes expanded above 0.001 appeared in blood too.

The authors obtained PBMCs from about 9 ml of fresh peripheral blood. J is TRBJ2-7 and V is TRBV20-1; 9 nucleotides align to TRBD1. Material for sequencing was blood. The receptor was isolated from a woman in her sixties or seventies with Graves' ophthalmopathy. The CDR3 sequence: CSARARTRDRVAYEQYF. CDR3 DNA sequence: TGCAGTGCTAGAGCCCGCACCCGGGACAGGGTCGCCTACGAGCAGTACTTC.